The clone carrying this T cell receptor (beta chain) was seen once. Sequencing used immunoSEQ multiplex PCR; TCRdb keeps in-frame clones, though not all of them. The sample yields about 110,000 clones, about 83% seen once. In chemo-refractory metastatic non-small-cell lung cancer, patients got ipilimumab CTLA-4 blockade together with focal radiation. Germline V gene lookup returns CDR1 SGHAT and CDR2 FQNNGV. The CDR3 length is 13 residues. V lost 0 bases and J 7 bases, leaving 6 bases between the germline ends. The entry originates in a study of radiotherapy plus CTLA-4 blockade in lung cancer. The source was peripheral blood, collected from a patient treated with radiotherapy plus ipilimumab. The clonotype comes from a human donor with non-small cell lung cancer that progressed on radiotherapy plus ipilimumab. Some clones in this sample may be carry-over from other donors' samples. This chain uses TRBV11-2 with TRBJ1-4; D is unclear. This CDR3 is CASSLEQSEKLFF. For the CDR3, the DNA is TGTGCCAGCAGCTTAGAACAGAGTGAAAAACTGTTTTTT.